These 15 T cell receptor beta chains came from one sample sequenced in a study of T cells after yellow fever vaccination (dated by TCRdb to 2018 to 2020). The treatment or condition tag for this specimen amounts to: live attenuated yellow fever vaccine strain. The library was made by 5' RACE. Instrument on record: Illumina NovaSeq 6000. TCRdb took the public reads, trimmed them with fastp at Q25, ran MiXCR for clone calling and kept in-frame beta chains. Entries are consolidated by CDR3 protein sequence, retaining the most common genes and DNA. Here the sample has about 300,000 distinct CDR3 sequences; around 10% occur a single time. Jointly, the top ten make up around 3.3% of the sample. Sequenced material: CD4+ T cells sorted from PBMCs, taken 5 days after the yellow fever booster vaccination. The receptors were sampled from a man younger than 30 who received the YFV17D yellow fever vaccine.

CDR3 sequence: CASSQDTRLKSSYNEQFF. The CDR3 region has the DNA TGCGCCAGCAGCCAAGATACCCGACTGAAAAGCTCCTACAATGAGCAGTTCTTC. The gene calls are TRBV4-3 and TRBJ2-1; D is ambiguous. V was pared by 0 bases and J by 0 bases, with 15 bases between. The CDR3 sequence is 18 residues long. The germline CDR1 and CDR2 sequences are LGHNA and YSLEER.

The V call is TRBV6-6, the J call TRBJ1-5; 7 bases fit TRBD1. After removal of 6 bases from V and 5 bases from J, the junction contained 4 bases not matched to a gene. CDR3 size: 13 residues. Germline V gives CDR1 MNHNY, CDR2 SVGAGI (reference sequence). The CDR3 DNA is TGTGCCAGCAGGGACGACAGGGATCAGCCCCAGCATTTT. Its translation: CASRDDRDQPQHF.

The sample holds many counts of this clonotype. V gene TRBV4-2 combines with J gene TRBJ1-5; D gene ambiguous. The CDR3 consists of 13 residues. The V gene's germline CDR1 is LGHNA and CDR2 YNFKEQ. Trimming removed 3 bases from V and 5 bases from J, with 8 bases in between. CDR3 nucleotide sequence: TGTGCCAGCAGCCAGTCATTCGATCAGCCCCAGCATTTT. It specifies CASSQSFDQPQHF.

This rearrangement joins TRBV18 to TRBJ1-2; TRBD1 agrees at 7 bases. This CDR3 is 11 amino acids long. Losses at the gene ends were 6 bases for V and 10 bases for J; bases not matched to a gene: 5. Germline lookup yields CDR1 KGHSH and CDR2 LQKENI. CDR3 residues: CASSRQGDYTF. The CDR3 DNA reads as TGTGCCAGCTCGCGACAGGGCGACTACACCTTC.

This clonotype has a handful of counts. The CDR3 region has the DNA TGTGCCACCAGCGAAGGGCAGGGAAGGTACCAAGAGACCCAGTACTTC. Its protein is CATSEGQGRYQETQYF. This chain connects TRBV15 to TRBJ2-5; perhaps TRBD1 as D (5 bases). CDR1 is LNHNV, CDR2 YYDKDF, per germline (reference sequence). CDR3 length: 16 residues. Trimming stripped 5 bases from V and 0 bases from J, with 16 bases between.

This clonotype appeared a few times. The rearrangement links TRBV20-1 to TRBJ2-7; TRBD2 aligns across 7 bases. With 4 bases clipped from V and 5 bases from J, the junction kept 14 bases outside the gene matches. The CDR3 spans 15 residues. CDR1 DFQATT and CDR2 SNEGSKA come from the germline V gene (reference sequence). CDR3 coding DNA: TGCAGTGCTACTTCGGGTAGCGGGTGGGGCAACGAGCAGTACGTC. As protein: CSATSGSGWGNEQYV.

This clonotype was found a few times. CDR3 in DNA: TGTGCCAGCAGGCAGGGAATAGGCACTGAAGCTTTCTTT. It specifies CASRQGIGTEAFF. The V and J genes are TRBV7-3 and TRBJ1-1; possibly TRBD1 for D (5 bases). V was clipped by 6 bases and J by 4 bases, with 12 bases between them. The CDR3 loop spans 13 amino acids. Germline CDR1 reads SGHTA; CDR2 reads FQGTGA.

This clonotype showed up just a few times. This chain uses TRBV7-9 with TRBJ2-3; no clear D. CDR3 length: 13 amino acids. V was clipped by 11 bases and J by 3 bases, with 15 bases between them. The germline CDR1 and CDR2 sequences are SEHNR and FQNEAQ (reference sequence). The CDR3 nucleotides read TGTGCCGGAAGACCTCTATTAACAGATACGCAGTATTTT. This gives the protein CAGRPLLTDTQYF.

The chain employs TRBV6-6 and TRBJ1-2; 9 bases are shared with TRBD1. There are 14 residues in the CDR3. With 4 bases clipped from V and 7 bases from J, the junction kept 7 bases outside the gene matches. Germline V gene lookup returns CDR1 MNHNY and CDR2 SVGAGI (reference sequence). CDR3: CASSFPGTGFGYTF. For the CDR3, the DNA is TGTGCCAGCAGTTTTCCCGGGACAGGGTTTGGCTACACCTTC.

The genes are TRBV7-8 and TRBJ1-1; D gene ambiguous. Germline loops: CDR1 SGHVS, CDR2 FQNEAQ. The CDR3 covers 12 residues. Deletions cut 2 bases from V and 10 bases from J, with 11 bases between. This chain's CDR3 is CASSLYMDSAFF. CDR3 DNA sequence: TGTGCCAGCAGCTTATACATGGATTCAGCTTTCTTT.

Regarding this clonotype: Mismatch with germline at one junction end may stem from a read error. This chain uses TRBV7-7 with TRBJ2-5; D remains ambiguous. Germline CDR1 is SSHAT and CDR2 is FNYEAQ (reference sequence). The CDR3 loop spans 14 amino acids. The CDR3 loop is CASSFLGDQETQYF. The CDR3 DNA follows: TGTGCTAGCAGCTTTCTGGGTGACCAAGAGACCCAGTACTTC.

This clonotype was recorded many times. The CDR3 sequence is CASSPQGGSGEQYF. The CDR3 DNA reads as TGCGCCAGCAGCCCGCAGGGGGGGTCTGGCGAGCAGTACTTC. V gene TRBV4-3 combines with J gene TRBJ2-7; the D call may be TRBD1 or TRBD2 (7 bases each). The CDR3 spans 14 residues. V lost 4 bases and J 6 bases, leaving 16 bases between the germline ends. Germline values: CDR1 LGHNA, CDR2 YSLEER.

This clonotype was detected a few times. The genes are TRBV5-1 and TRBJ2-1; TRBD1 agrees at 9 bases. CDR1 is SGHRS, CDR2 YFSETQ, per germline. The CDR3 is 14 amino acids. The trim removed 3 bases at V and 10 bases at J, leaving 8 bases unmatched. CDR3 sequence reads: CASSSGTGYLEQFF. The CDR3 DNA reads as TGCGCCAGCAGCTCCGGGACAGGGTATTTGGAGCAGTTCTTC. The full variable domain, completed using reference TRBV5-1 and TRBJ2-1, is KAGVTQTPRYLIKTRGQQVTLSCSPISGHRSVSWYQQTPGQGLQFLFEYFSETQRNKGNFPGRFSGRQFSNSRSEMNVSTLELGDSALYLCASSSGTGYLEQFFGPGTRLTVL.

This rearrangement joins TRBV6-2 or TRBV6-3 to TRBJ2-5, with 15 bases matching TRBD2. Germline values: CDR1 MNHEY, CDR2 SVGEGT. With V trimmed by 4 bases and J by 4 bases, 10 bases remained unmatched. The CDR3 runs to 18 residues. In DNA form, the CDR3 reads TGTGCCAGCAGTTTTACTCCGGGACTAGCGGGGGGCCTAGAGACCCAGTACTTC. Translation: CASSFTPGLAGGLETQYF.

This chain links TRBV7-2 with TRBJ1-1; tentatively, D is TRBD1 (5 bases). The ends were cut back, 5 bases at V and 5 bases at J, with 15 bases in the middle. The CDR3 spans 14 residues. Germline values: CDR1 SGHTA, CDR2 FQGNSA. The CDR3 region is CASSRDRGETEAFF. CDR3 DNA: TGTGCCAGCAGCCGCGACCGGGGGGAGACTGAAGCTTTCTTT. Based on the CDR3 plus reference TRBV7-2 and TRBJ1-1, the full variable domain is GAGVSQSPSNKVTEKGKDVELRCDPISGHTALYWYRQSLGQGLEFLIYFQGNSAPDKSGLPSDRFSAERTGGSVSTLTIQRTQQEDSAVYLCASSRDRGETEAFFGQGTRLTVV.